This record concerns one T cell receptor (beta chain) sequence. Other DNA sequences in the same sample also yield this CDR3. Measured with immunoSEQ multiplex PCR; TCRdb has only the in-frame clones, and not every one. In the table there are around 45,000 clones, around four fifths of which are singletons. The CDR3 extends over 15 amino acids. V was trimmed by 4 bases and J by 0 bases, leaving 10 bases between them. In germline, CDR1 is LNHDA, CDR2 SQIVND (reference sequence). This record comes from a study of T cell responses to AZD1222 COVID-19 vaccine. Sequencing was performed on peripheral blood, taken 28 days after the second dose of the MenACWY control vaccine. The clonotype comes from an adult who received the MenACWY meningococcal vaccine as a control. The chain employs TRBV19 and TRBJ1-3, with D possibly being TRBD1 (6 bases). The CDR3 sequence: CASSTTGLSGNTIYF. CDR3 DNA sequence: TGTGCCAGTAGTACAACAGGGCTCTCTGGAAACACCATATATTTT. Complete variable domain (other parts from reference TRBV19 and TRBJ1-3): DGGITQSPKYLFRKEGQNVTLSCEQNLNHDAMYWYRQDPGQGLRLIYYSQIVNDFQKGDIAEGYSVSREKKESFPLTVTSAQKNPTAFYLCASSTTGLSGNTIYFGEGSWLTVV.